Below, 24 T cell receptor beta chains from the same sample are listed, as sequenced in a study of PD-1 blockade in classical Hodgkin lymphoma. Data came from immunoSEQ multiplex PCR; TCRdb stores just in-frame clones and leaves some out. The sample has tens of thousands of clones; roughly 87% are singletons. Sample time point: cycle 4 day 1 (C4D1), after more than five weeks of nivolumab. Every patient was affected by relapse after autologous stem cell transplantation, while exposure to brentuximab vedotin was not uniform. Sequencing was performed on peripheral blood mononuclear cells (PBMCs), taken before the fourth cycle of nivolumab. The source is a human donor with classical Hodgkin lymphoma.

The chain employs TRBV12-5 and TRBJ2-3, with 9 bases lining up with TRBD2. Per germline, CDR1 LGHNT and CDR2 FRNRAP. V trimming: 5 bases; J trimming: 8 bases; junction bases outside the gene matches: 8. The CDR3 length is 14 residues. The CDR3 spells CASGLAGGPGTQYF. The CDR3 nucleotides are TGTGCTAGTGGTCTTGCGGGGGGGCCGGGTACGCAGTATTTT.

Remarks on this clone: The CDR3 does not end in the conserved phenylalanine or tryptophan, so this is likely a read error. CDR3: CASSLRQGGDYEQYL. The CDR3 DNA reads TGTGCCAGCAGCCTCAGACAGGGAGGGGACTACGAGCAGTACCTC. The chain uses TRBV7-2 and TRBJ2-7; D assignment may be TRBD1 or TRBD2 (7 bases each). Germline V lookup: CDR1 SGHTA, CDR2 FQGNSA. The CDR3 runs 15 residues. V was shortened by 5 bases and J by 3 bases, with 17 bases between the two germline ends.

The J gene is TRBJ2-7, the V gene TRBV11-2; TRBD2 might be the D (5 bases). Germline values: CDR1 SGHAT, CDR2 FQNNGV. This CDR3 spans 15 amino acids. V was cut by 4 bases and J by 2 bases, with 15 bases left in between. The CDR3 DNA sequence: TGTGCCAGCAGCTCTCAGAGGGCGATTACCTACGAGCAGTACTTC. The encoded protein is CASSSQRAITYEQYF.

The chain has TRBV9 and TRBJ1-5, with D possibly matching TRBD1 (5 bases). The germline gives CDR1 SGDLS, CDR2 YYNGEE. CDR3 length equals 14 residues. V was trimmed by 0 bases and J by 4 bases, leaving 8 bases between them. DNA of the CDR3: TGTGCCAGCAGCGTAGACGGGGCTAATCAGCCCCAGCATTTT. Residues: CASSVDGANQPQHF.

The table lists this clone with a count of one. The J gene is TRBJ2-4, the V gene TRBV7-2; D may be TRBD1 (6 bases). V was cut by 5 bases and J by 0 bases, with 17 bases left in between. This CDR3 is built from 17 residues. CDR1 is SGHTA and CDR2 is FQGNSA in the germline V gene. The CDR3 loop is CASSHRANPIAKNIQYF. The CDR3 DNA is TGTGCCAGCAGCCACAGGGCCAACCCTATAGCCAAAAACATTCAGTACTTC.

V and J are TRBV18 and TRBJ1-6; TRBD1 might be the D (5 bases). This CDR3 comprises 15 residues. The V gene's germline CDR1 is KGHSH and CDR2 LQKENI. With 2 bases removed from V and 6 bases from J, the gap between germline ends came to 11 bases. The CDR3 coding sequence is TGTGCCAGCTCACCATTGACAGCGATTAATTCACCCCTCCACTTT. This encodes CASSPLTAINSPLHF.

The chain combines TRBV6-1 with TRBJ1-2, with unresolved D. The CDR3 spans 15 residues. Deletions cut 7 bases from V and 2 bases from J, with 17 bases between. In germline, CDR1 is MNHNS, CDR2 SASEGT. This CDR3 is CASTFLGTGNYGYTF. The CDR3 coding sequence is TGTGCCAGCACCTTTTTGGGCACTGGAAACTATGGCTACACCTTC.

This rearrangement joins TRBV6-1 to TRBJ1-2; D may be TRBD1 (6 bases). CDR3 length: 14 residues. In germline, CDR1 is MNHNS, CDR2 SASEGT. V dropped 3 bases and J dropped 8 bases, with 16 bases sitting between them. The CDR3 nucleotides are TGTGCCAGCAGTGACCTGGGACAACCGGGGGGCTACACCTTC. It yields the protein CASSDLGQPGGYTF.

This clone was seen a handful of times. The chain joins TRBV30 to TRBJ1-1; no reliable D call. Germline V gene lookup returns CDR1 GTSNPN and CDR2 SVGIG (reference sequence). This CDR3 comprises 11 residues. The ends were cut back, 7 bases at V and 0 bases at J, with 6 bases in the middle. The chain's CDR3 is CAYDLNTEAFF. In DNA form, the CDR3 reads TGTGCCTATGACCTGAACACTGAAGCTTTCTTT.

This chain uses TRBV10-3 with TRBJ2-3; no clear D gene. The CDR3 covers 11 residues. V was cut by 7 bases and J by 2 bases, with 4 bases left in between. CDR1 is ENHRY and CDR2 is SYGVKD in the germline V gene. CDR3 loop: CAITDTDTQYF. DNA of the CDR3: TGTGCCATCACAGACACAGATACGCAGTATTTT.

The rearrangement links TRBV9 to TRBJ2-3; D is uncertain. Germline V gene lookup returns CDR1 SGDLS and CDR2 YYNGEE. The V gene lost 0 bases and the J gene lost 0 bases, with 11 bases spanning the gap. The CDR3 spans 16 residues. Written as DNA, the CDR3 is TGTGCCAGCAGCGTAGCTCACGTGGGGAGCACAGATACGCAGTATTTT. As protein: CASSVAHVGSTDTQYF.

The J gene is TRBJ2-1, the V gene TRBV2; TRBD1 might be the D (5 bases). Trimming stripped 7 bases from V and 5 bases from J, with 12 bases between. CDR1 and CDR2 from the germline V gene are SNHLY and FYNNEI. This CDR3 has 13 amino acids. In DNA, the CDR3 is TGTGCCAGCAAAGCCGACAGAAACAATGAGCAGTTCTTC. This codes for CASKADRNNEQFF.

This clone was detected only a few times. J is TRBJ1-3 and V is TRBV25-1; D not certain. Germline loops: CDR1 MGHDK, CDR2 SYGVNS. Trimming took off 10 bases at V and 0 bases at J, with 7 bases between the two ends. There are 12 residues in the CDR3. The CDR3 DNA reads TGTGCCAAAGGGCCCTCTGGAAACACCATATATTTT. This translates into CAKGPSGNTIYF.

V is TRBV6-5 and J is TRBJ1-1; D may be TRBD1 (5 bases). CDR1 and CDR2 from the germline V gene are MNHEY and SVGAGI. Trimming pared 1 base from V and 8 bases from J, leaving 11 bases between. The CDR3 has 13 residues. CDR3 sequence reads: CASSYWGDGEAFF. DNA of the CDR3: TGTGCCAGCAGTTACTGGGGGGATGGGGAAGCTTTCTTT.

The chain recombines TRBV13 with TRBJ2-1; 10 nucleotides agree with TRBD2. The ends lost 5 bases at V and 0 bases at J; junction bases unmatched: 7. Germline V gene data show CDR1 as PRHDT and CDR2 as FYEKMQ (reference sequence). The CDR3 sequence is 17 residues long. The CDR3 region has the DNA TGTGCCAGCAGCCCCCCAGCTAGCGGGAGCTCCTACAATGAGCAGTTCTTC. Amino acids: CASSPPASGSSYNEQFF.

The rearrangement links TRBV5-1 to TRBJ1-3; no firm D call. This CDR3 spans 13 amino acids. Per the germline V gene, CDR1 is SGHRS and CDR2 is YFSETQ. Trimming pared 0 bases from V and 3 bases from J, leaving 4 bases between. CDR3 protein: CASSLEDGNTIYF. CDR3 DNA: TGCGCCAGCAGCTTGGAAGATGGAAACACCATATATTTT.

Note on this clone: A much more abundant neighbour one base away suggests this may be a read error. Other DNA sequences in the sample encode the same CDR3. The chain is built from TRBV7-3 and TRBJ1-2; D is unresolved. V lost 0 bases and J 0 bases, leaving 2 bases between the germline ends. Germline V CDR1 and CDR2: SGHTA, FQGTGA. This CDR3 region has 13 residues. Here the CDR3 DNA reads TGTGCCAGCAGCTTAACGGCTAACTATGGCTACACCTTC. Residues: CASSLTANYGYTF. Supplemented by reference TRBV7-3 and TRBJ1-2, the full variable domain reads GAGVSQTPSNKVTEKGKYVELRCDPISGHTALYWYRQSLGQGPEFLIYFQGTGAADDSGLPNDRFFAVRPEGSVSTLKIQRTERGDSAVYLCASSLTANYGYTFGSGTRLTVV.

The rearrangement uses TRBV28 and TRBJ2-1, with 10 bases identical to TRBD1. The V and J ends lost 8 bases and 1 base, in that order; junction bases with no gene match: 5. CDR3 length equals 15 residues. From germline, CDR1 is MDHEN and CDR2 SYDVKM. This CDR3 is CASRDRGGSYNEQFF. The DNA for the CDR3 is TGTGCCAGCCGGGACAGGGGAGGATCCTACAATGAGCAGTTCTTC.

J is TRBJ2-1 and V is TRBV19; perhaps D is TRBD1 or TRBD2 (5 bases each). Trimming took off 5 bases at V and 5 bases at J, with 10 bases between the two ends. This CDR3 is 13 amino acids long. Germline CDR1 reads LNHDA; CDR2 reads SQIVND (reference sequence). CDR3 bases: TGTGCCAGTAGTGTGGGACGGAACAATGAGCAGTTCTTC. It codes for CASSVGRNNEQFF.

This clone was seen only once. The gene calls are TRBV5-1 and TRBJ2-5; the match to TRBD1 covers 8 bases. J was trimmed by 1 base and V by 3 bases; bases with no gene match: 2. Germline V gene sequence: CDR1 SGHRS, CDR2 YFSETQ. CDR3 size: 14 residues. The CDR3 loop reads CASSSGTGQETQYF. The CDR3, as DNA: TGCGCCAGCAGCTCAGGGACAGGCCAAGAGACCCAGTACTTC.

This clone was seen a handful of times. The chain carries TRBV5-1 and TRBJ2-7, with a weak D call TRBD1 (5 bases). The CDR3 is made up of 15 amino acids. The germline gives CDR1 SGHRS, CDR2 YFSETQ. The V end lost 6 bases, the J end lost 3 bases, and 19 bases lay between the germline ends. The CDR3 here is CASTTRRGPFYEQYF. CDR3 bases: TGCGCCAGCACTACCCGTAGGGGCCCTTTCTACGAGCAGTACTTC.

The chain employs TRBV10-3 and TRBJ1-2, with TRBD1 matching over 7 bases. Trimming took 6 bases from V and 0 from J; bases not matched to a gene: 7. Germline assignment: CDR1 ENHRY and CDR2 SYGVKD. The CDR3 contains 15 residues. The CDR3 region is CAIRGQTITNYGYTF. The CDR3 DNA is TGTGCCATCAGGGGACAGACCATAACTAACTATGGCTACACCTTC.

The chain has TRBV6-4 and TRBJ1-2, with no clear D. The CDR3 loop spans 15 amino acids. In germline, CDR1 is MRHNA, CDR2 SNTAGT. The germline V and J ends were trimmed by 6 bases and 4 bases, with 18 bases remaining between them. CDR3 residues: CASSEDGTPSYGYTF. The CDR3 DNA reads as TGTGCCAGCAGCGAGGACGGAACCCCTAGCTATGGCTACACCTTC.

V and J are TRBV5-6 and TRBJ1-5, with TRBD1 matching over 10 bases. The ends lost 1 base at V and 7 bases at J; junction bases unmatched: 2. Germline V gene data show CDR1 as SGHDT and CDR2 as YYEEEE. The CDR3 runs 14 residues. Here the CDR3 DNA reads TGTGCCAGCAGCTTGATGACAGGGGGCCAGCCCCAGCATTTT. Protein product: CASSLMTGGQPQHF.